This T cell receptor beta chain was sequenced for a study of Ad26.COV2.S vaccination and SARS-CoV-2 variants (dated by TCRdb to the early 2020s). Concerning the study at large: Vaccine-arm donors were drawn from COV1001, a multicentre, randomized, double-blind, placebo-controlled phase I-IIa trial of Ad26.COV2.S in healthy adults. Trial participants were randomized into five groups of five, in which low-dose or high-dose Ad26.COV2.S was given once or twice, or placebo was given on both occasions. The TCR-sequenced set comprised approximately 30 samples: 19 Ad26.COV2.S vaccine recipients, 5 placebo recipients and 8 SARS-CoV-2 convalescent individuals. Ad26.COV2.S was administered intramuscularly at a dose of 5x10^10 or 1x10^11 viral particles, either as one shot or as two shots given 56 days apart. TCRbeta repertoire sequencing served as the tool for gauging how specific and how broad the SARS-CoV-2-reactive T cell receptors were following Ad26.COV2.S vaccination. Investigators did not know the trial group allocation while performing experiments and assessing outcomes. The paper's findings and limits, for the study overall: The authors noted that the TCR breadth and depth analyses may have underestimated total T cell responses. After vaccination, spike-specific CD8+ and CD4+ T cell responses were reported to show substantial breadth. Comparing responses between vaccine doses or regimens was not something the study was powered to do. Comparable non-spike TCR breadth was observed between vaccine and placebo recipients, consistent with only spike being contained in the vaccine. Ad26.COV2.S recipients had higher spike-specific TCR breadth than placebo recipients (P = 0.0014).

The immunoSEQ Assay was the method used to sequence TCRbeta CDR3 regions. After extraction, genomic DNA underwent amplification by bias-controlled multiplex PCR, followed by high-throughput sequencing. For the original study's pipeline: To quantify the absolute abundance of every unique TCRbeta CDR3 region, sequences were collapsed and filtered. T cell fraction was estimated by normalizing TCRbeta template counts to usable DNA, which was measured by amplifying reference genes present in all nucleated cells. Repertoire TCRs were annotated as SARS-CoV-2-specific by exact matching of V gene, CDR3 amino acid sequence and J gene to a known reactive TCR set. The reference SARS-CoV-2 TCR set was obtained from MIRA and was filtered for enrichment in COVID-19-positive ImmuneCODE repertoires, whereby public or cross-reactive TCRs were removed. Based on the MIRA antigens, annotated TCRs were further analysed at the level of specific ORF or position within ORF. Breadth was defined as the number of annotated unique rearrangements divided by the total number of unique productive rearrangements, and depth was defined as the summed frequency of the annotated unique rearrangements. Group comparisons of TCR breadth used two-sided Wilcoxon rank-sum tests. TCRdb carries this immuneACCESS record with in-frame sequences only. Its versions omit some clonotypes, under half of them owing to an unresolved V gene in the studies checked, with the rest unexplained. The V and J calls and the clone size are those of that table, but D and trimming were determined from the DNA. This sample comprises about 410,000 clones, 70% to 90% of them detected only once. Jointly, the top ten make up 1.5% to 2% of the sample.

The CDR3 has 12 amino acids, counting the end cysteine and phenylalanine. Here the CDR3 DNA is all that survives: 36 bases in frame from base 1. The germline V gene encodes CDR1 MDHEN and CDR2 SYDVKM. V loses 4 bases, J loses 6 bases, and the germline ends lie 9 bases apart. The sample's treatment or condition label is to be understood as: about 20 received Ad26.COV2.S at low or high dose, single or two shots; roughly five received placebo; per-sample allocation not given. Repertoires of vaccine and placebo recipients were sequenced from samples collected on day 63 after the first injection. In Cohort 1b, around 23 adults aged 18-55 years were enrolled at a single site in Boston, USA, between 29 July and 7 August 2020. Ad26.COV2.S was a replication-incompetent adenovirus type 26 vector expressing a prefusion-stabilized SARS-CoV-2 spike protein from the original Wuhan strain. About this clone itself: Its recognized antigen is unknown. Qualities for individual bases were not recorded, and no much larger clone is one base off.

Source: peripheral blood, taken in a trial of Ad26.COV2.S vaccine versus placebo. The chain employs TRBV28 and TRBJ1-1; a tentative D call is TRBD1 (5 bases match). This sequence was found in a person between 18 and 65 years old who received the Ad26.COV2.S COVID-19 vaccine or a placebo. CDR3 protein: CASSSTVPEAFF. The DNA sequence is given as TGTGCCAGCAGTTCGACAGTCCCTGAAGCTTTCTTT.